This TCR beta chain was sequenced in a study of cytomegalovirus exposure and HLA in healthy donors (dated by TCRdb to about 2017). In the study overall: According to an earlier analysis of a few hundred of the donors, about 190 million T cells yielded some 110 million unique TCR beta sequences and about 280 Gb of sequence data. About 300 gigabases of sequencing data and 80 million or so unique TCR sequences were included in an early release covering roughly 700 HLA-typed donors. Among the roughly 390 genotyped donors, more than 70% belonged to the genetic ancestry cluster associated with self-reported Caucasian donors. The aim of the study was to test whether cataloging public T cell receptors could identify signatures of past pathogen exposure. The study profiled the T cell repertoires of about 640 subjects by immunosequencing and related them to cytomegalovirus serostatus. In addition to the first cohort of 666 subjects, a separate validation cohort of over 90 different subjects was used. To predict cytomegalovirus infection status, the study brought together high-throughput TCR immunosequencing, statistical association of individual TCRs with disease status, and machine learning. A later analysis re-analyzed previously published TCR beta repertoires from 660 or so donors and added high-resolution HLA genotyping to study TCR occurrence patterns. In the later analysis, no new phenotypic data were used to find candidate immune exposures; instead, reliance was placed on TCR beta sequences and their occurrence across donors. An earlier analysis of approximately 500 of the donors applied high-throughput TCR beta sequencing to assess whether each TCR beta V gene segment acted as functional or pseudogenic. Donor age, sex, ethnicity and CMV serostatus were compiled together with the repertoire data. A later genetic analysis used genome-wide SNP genotypes for about 60% of the roughly 700 donors, treating that subset as a discovery cohort. All discovery cohort repertoires had been generated on a single sequencing platform. Both class I and class II loci were covered by HLA typing, at four-digit resolution. Typing coverage differed by locus: A, B, C, DRB1 and DQB1 were typed in about 620-640 donors, DQA1 in 500 to 550, DPA1 in some 600, and DPB1 in just under 490. Four to six DR-DQ haplotypes were handled as single units for association and clustering, since linkage in the cohort was strong. Among around 400 genotyped donors of the cohort, an average of around 240,000 unique TCR beta nucleotide sequences was sequenced per donor, of which approximately 18% were non-productive.

The library was obtained by the immunoSEQ multiplex PCR assay. For the multiplex PCR, a mixture combining 60 forward primers for TCR Vbeta segments and 13 reverse primers for TCR Jbeta segments was used. The CDR3 region of rearranged TCR beta genes was amplified from genomic DNA with a multiplex PCR assay. The Illumina HiSeq System was used to sequence the amplified TCR beta libraries as 87-base-pair reads. Turning to the authors' computational methods: Across the roughly 600 repertoires, a later analysis counted roughly 84 million unique TCR beta chains, 9.5 million to 13 million of which were shared by at least two donors. Raw reads were error-corrected and collapsed into unique sequences with a nearest-neighbor algorithm that merged closely related sequences to remove PCR and sequencing errors. Alignment of CDR3 sequences to IMGT reference sequences was used to assign V, D and J gene segments. For a sequence to be retained, a match of at least six nucleotides to both a V gene segment and a J gene segment was required. A rearrangement counted as productive if the CDR3 had no stop codons and remained in frame with V and J, and every other rearrangement counted as non-productive. Following IMGT convention, CDR3 was defined as the stretch from the second conserved V-encoded cysteine up to the conserved J-encoded phenylalanine. The earlier analysis of about 640 of the donors excluded any sequence lacking an unambiguous match to a single V gene segment. An earlier analysis of approximately 590 of the donors classified V segments as functional when productive rearrangements were above 56.7% and as segregating when the standard deviation between donors was above 5%. A statistical classification framework was built for diagnosing cytomegalovirus status from the catalog of TCR beta chain sequences. V and J gene assignment, in a later analysis, came from comparing TCR nucleotide sequences with IMGT/GENE-DB human TR gene sequences. A later analysis assigned CDR3 sequences and most-parsimonious VDJ recombination scenarios with the TCRdist pipeline. In a later analysis, each TCR beta chain was defined by its CDR3 amino acid sequence together with its V-gene family, and reads without a unique V-gene family were excluded. To address suspected cross-contamination and a sequencing artifact, a later analysis removed 592 highly shared, low-generation-probability nucleotide sequences. For each public chain, a later analysis derived a clonal expansion index from normalized ranks of inferred template counts within each repertoire. Generation probabilities in a later analysis came from a VDJ recombination model fitted to out-of-frame rearrangements, and those results were checked against IGoR. In a later analysis, TCR-TCR, TCR-HLA and TCR-CMV co-occurrence was scored with hypergeometric tests, and a repertoire-size bias correction was applied to TCR pairs. A later analysis estimated false discovery rates by permuting HLA or CMV assignments 20 times. A later analysis grouped co-occurring TCRs with DBSCAN, adding TCRdist sequence similarity when clustering within HLA-allele-positive subsets. Repertoires with fewer than 30,000 or more than 120,000 public chains, plus five repertoires with anomalous nucleotide sharing, were excluded from co-occurrence clustering. TCRdb carries this immuneACCESS record with in-frame sequences only. Its versions omit some clonotypes, under half of them owing to an unresolved V gene in the studies checked, with the rest unexplained. The D gene and trimming were derived from the DNA, and the V and J assignments and clone size from that table. Recorded for this sample are roughly 82,000 clones; roughly 74% of them occurred a single time. In total, the top ten clones hold 6.2% of the sample.

The cohort consisted of 666 healthy bone marrow donors. At the time of sampling, all cohort members were nominally healthy, though unrecorded immune exposures were likely present. The donor was CMV seropositive and was included in the group of around 300 seropositive cohort members. Every donor gave a peripheral blood sample, and the peripheral blood mononuclear cells from that sample were used for TCR beta sequencing. Genomic DNA was extracted from the blood cell samples with the Qiagen DNeasy Blood Extraction Kit. As for this clone: Its specific antigen is unknown. No clone much larger than this one lies a single base away; base qualities are absent.

From the cysteine up to the phenylalanine, the CDR3 has a length of 14 residues. Only CDR3 DNA remains: 42 bases, in frame from the first base. The germline V gene (reference sequence) provides CDR1 LNHNV and CDR2 YYDKDF. At the junction V is shortened by 0 bases and J by 2 bases, with 8 bases in between. The paper's findings and limits, for the study overall: For the cohort, immune exposure information was limited to CMV serostatus. Seventeen rarely observed V segments, including chromosome 9 orphons, were excluded from the earlier analysis of approximately 500 of the donors because counts were too low. In vitro tests confirmed that a few of the cytomegalovirus-associated TCR beta chains recognize cytomegalovirus antigens. A later analysis found that TCR association rates varied across HLA loci, with DRB1 alleles showing the most associated TCRs and HLA-C alleles the fewest. Broadly in line with IMGT annotations, most TCR beta V segments showed up in productive rearrangements about 87% or about 30% of the time in an earlier analysis of under 700 of the donors. Linkage disequilibrium might explain the correlated functional status among segregating V segments, but an unknown experimental factor could not be ruled out. A cluster of highly shared sequence variants was judged likely to be a technical artifact of the sequencing pipeline. A later analysis found that HLA-associated TCR beta chains were more clonally expanded and had lower generation probabilities than equally common non-associated chains. A further reported finding was that TCR beta sequences accurately predicted the HLA-A and HLA-B alleles for most subjects in the first cohort. Most TCR sequences were seen in very few donors, while some public TCRs were found in many individuals. Specific HLA alleles were associated with 16,951 TCR beta sequences at a false discovery rate of 0.05 in a later analysis. Assigning TCR associations to individual alleles was difficult when HLA alleles, especially DR and DQ, strongly co-occurred. An association between a missense DCLRE1C variant and V-gene and J-gene trimming of TCR beta chains was found in a later genetic analysis and replicated in an independent cohort. In both the original and validation cohorts, the classifier was reported to diagnose cytomegalovirus status with high specificity and sensitivity. A later analysis found that most CMV-associated TCR beta chains appeared HLA-restricted, with HLA associations seemingly driven largely by CMV exposure. Presence/absence analyses assumed roughly uniform sequencing depth across donors, an assumption that may not hold. HLA typing was unavailable for some donors at each locus, so association tests used only the typed subset. Compared with the roughly 600-donor mean, donors in an Asian-associated ancestry cluster had fewer N-insertions in productive TCRs, according to a later genetic analysis. Some IMGT-functional V segments, including TRBV6-2 and TRBV6-3, could not be told apart with the 87-base-pair reads, so those segments were excluded. The authors suggested that the approach could potentially be generalized to other disease states and immunological phenotypes. Only TCR beta chains were sequenced in this cohort, and the absence of alpha or paired-chain data limited detectable features. Several of the top co-occurrence clusters appeared to be linked to parvovirus B19, influenza, CMV and Epstein-Barr virus, according to a later analysis. In the study, around 150 TCR beta chains were listed as associated with cytomegalovirus.

This clonotype originated in a woman in her 50s in good health and CMV-seropositive. In this chain, TRBV15 is recombined with TRBJ2-7, with TRBD1 perhaps the D gene, on 5 matching bases. What was sequenced was PBMCs. Read as DNA, the sequence is TGTGCCACCAGCAGAGACCAGGGCCCCTACGAGCAGTACTTC. Its amino acids are CATSRDQGPYEQYF.